Presented here are 26 T cell receptor beta chains from one specimen sequenced in a study of OX40 agonist ivuxolimab in advanced cancers. Sequencing used immunoSEQ multiplex PCR; TCRdb keeps in-frame clones, though not all of them. The sample includes roughly 110,000 clones, approximately 90% of them seen just once. The sample consisted of CD4+ or CD8+ T cells sorted from blood, taken in a trial of the OX40 agonist ivuxolimab. The receptors were gathered from an adult with an advanced solid tumor such as melanoma, head and neck, liver or kidney cancer.

The chain employs TRBV11-3 and TRBJ2-5, with D possibly TRBD2 on 6 matching bases. The V end lost 2 bases, the J end lost 5 bases, and 12 bases lay between the germline ends. The CDR3 length is 14 residues. The V gene's germline CDR1 is SGHNT and CDR2 YENEEA. The CDR3 DNA reads as TGTGCCAGCAGCTTACCGGGAGCGGAGGAGACCCAGTACTTC. This gives the protein CASSLPGAEETQYF.

This rearrangement joins TRBV5-1 to TRBJ2-3; 9 nucleotides align to TRBD2. This CDR3 is built from 15 residues. V shed 4 bases and J 5 bases; nucleotides not matched to a gene: 8. Germline loops: CDR1 SGHRS, CDR2 YFSETQ. The CDR3 reads CASSVGTSIGDTQYF. The CDR3 DNA sequence: TGCGCCAGCAGCGTCGGGACTAGCATTGGAGATACGCAGTATTTT.

The V call is TRBV7-9, the J call TRBJ1-2, with D possibly being TRBD1 (5 bases). Germline lookup yields CDR1 SEHNR and CDR2 FQNEAQ (reference sequence). The V end lost 4 bases, the J end lost 4 bases, and 19 bases lay between the germline ends. The CDR3 loop spans 16 amino acids. Here the CDR3 reads CASSSFEGRVSYGYTF. In DNA form, the CDR3 reads TGTGCCAGCAGCTCATTTGAGGGGCGAGTTAGCTATGGCTACACCTTC. Full variable domain (rest looked up from reference TRBV7-9 and TRBJ1-2): DTGVSQNPRHKITKRGQNVTFRCDPISEHNRLYWYRQTLGQGPEFLTYFQNEAQLEKSRLLSDRFSAERPKGSFSTLEIQRTEQGDSAMYLCASSSFEGRVSYGYTFGSGTRLTVV.

The chain employs TRBV12-5 and TRBJ2-1; possibly TRBD1 or TRBD2 for D (5 bases each). The CDR3 runs 14 residues. Germline V gene sequence: CDR1 LGHNT, CDR2 FRNRAP. V lost 4 bases, J lost 5 bases, and 12 bases lay in between. The CDR3 region is CASGSGLGDNEQFF. The CDR3 nucleotides are TGTGCTAGTGGTTCCGGGTTGGGGGACAATGAGCAGTTCTTC.

The chain couples TRBV5-1 to TRBJ2-5; TRBD1 matches 9 bases. Losses at the gene ends were 3 bases for V and 5 bases for J; bases not matched to a gene: 8. The CDR3 is made up of 15 amino acids. CDR1 and CDR2 from the germline V gene are SGHRS and YFSETQ. The CDR3 region is CASSSEGTGRETQYF. For the CDR3, the DNA is TGCGCCAGCAGCTCGGAGGGGACAGGGAGGGAGACCCAGTACTTC.

The chain links TRBV5-1 to TRBJ1-5; 7 positions match TRBD1. Germline-derived CDR1 and CDR2 are SGHRS and YFSETQ. V shed 4 bases, J shed 9 bases, and the junction held 10 bases outside the gene matches. This CDR3 is built from 14 residues. The DNA for the CDR3 is TGCGCCAGCAGCCCAGGGACAGCCTTAGGGCCCCAGCATTTT. Its translation is CASSPGTALGPQHF.

This clone was seen more than once but under ten times. This CDR3 is CASRDIPFWPQHF. The CDR3 DNA is TGTGCCAGCCGGGACATCCCGTTTTGGCCCCAGCATTTT. J is TRBJ1-5 and V is TRBV6-1; D perhaps matches TRBD1 (6 bases). Germline values: CDR1 MNHNS, CDR2 SASEGT. This CDR3 comprises 13 residues. The V gene lost 8 bases and the J gene lost 9 bases, with 17 bases spanning the gap.

The chain has TRBV27 and TRBJ2-7, with D possibly matching TRBD1 (5 bases). V lost 3 bases and J 2 bases, leaving 14 bases between the germline ends. In germline, CDR1 is MNHEY, CDR2 SMNVEV (reference sequence). The CDR3 contains 15 residues. The CDR3 spells CASSFYLDRPYEQYF. CDR3 in DNA: TGTGCCAGCAGTTTCTATCTAGACAGACCCTACGAGCAGTACTTC.

The chain recombines TRBV5-4 with TRBJ2-1, with TRBD2 identical over 9 bases. Germline CDR1 is SGHNT and CDR2 is YYREEE (reference sequence). With 5 bases clipped from V and 4 bases from J, the junction kept 7 bases outside the gene matches. This CDR3 comprises 15 residues. In DNA, the CDR3 is TGTGCCAGCAGACTGAATAGCGGGAGATACAATGAGCAGTTCTTC. This sequence encodes CASRLNSGRYNEQFF.

The genes are TRBV2 and TRBJ1-1; no firm D call. Germline CDR1 reads SNHLY; CDR2 reads FYNNEI. The ends were cut back, 3 bases at V and 7 bases at J, with 12 bases in the middle. The CDR3 totals 13 residues. CDR3 region: CASSEVGRVEAFF. CDR3 nucleotides: TGTGCCAGCAGTGAGGTAGGACGGGTTGAAGCTTTCTTT.

The rearrangement joins TRBV12-5 to TRBJ2-7; TRBD2 might be the D (5 bases). Germline CDR1 and CDR2: LGHNT and FRNRAP. CDR3 length: 13 residues. V dropped 7 bases and J dropped 5 bases, with 15 bases sitting between them. DNA of the CDR3: TGTGCTAGTGCTCTTGAGGGTCGCGACGAGCAGTACTTC. This gives the protein CASALEGRDEQYF. The entire variable domain, with the rest obtained from reference TRBV12-5 and TRBJ2-7, is as follows: DARVTQTPRHKVTEMGQEVTMRCQPILGHNTVFWYRQTMMQGLELLAYFRNRAPLDDSGMPKDRFSAEMPDATLATLKIQPSEPRDSAVYFCASALEGRDEQYFGPGTRLTVT.

The gene calls are TRBV5-1 and TRBJ1-5, with D possibly matching TRBD1 (5 bases). The germline V gene encodes CDR1 SGHRS and CDR2 YFSETQ. V was shortened by 1 base and J by 4 bases, with 15 bases between the two germline ends. The CDR3 length is 16 residues. CDR3 in amino acids: CASSLSPGGPNQPQHF. The CDR3 DNA sequence: TGCGCCAGCAGCTTGTCCCCCGGGGGACCAAATCAGCCCCAGCATTTT.

This rearrangement joins TRBV19 to TRBJ2-7; D assignment may be TRBD1 or TRBD2 (5 bases each). The germline V and J ends were trimmed by 5 bases and 3 bases, with 17 bases remaining between them. The CDR3 loop spans 15 amino acids. Germline V gives CDR1 LNHDA, CDR2 SQIVND (reference sequence). The CDR3: CASSLTGTGFYEQYF. CDR3 in DNA: TGTGCCAGTAGTCTAACCGGGACGGGGTTCTACGAGCAGTACTTC.

The chain joins TRBV28 to TRBJ1-1; TRBD1 matches 8 bases. J lost 4 bases, V lost 3 bases, and 7 bases had no gene match. CDR1 and CDR2 (germline): MDHEN, SYDVKM. The CDR3 loop spans 15 amino acids. The CDR3 region has the DNA TGTGCCAGCAGTTTCGGGACAGGAGGGATCACTGAAGCTTTCTTT. Its translation: CASSFGTGGITEAFF.

The chain has TRBV14 and TRBJ2-1; D may be TRBD2 (5 bases). The CDR3 has 14 residues. V shed 6 bases and J shed 0 bases, with 9 bases lying between them. CDR1 and CDR2 from the germline V gene are SGHDN and FVKESK. CDR3 in amino acids: CASRGAVSYNEQFF. CDR3 bases: TGTGCCAGCAGGGGAGCGGTCTCCTACAATGAGCAGTTCTTC.

This sequence joins TRBV6-4 and TRBJ2-7; D perhaps matches TRBD1 (5 bases). Per germline, CDR1 MRHNA and CDR2 SNTAGT. Deletions cut 9 bases from V and 2 bases from J, with 14 bases between. This CDR3 region has 13 residues. The CDR3 reads CARSQDGAYEQYF. In DNA form, the CDR3 reads TGTGCCAGGTCACAGGACGGAGCCTACGAGCAGTACTTC.

The rearrangement uses TRBV7-8 and TRBJ2-7; a possible D gene is TRBD2 (7 bases). The CDR3 is made up of 17 amino acids. V was clipped by 4 bases and J by 7 bases, with 26 bases between them. Germline CDR1 reads SGHVS; CDR2 reads FQNEAQ. CDR3 sequence (DNA): TGTGCCAGCAGCTCCAATACCGCCTCGGGGGGCTCGGGGGAGCAGTACTTC. Translated: CASSSNTASGGSGEQYF. The complete variable domain, with remaining parts taken from reference TRBV7-8 and TRBJ2-7, reads GAGVSQSPRYKVAKRGQDVALRCDPISGHVSLFWYQQALGQGPEFLTYFQNEAQLDKSGLPSDRFFAERPEGSVSTLKIQRTQQEDSAVYLCASSSNTASGGSGEQYFGPGTRLTVT.

This clone showed up just a few times. J is TRBJ2-7 and V is TRBV29-1, with D possibly being TRBD2 (6 bases). The germline V gene encodes CDR1 SQVTM and CDR2 ANQGSEA. This CDR3 has 14 residues. V was clipped by 3 bases and J by 2 bases, with 14 bases between them. The DNA of the CDR3 is TGCAGCGTTGATGCGGGGTCGGGCACCTACGAGCAGTACTTC. This encodes CSVDAGSGTYEQYF.

The chain has TRBV10-3 and TRBJ1-3; D gene unclear. Per germline, CDR1 ENHRY and CDR2 SYGVKD. CDR3 length: 15 residues. V lost 3 bases and J lost 0, with 9 bases in between. The CDR3: CAISDPGYSGNTIYF. In nucleotides, the CDR3 is TGTGCCATCAGTGATCCAGGCTACTCTGGAAACACCATATATTTT.

The V gene is TRBV18, the J gene TRBJ2-1; 8 nucleotides line up with TRBD2. Germline assignment: CDR1 KGHSH and CDR2 LQKENI. The CDR3 is made up of 13 amino acids. J lost 6 bases, V lost 7 bases, and 5 bases had no gene match. The CDR3 DNA is TGTGCCAGCTTACCCGGGACTAGCAATGAGCAGTTCTTC. As protein: CASLPGTSNEQFF.

The chain couples TRBV14 to TRBJ2-3, with D tentatively TRBD1 or TRBD2 (5 bases each). The V gene lost 2 bases and the J gene lost 4 bases, with 10 bases spanning the gap. The CDR3 has 14 amino acids. The germline V gene has CDR1 SGHDN and CDR2 FVKESK. CDR3 in amino acids: CASSQTWGSDTQYF. CDR3 DNA sequence: TGTGCCAGCAGCCAAACTTGGGGGTCAGATACGCAGTATTTT.

This chain joins TRBV6-1 and TRBJ2-7; D remains unclear. Germline CDR1 is MNHNS and CDR2 is SASEGT. This CDR3 has 15 residues. V lost 7 bases and J lost 0, with 16 bases in between. The CDR3 DNA reads as TGTGCCAGCAACTACCAGGCCCAGCCCTCCTACGAGCAGTACTTC. Its protein is CASNYQAQPSYEQYF.

This clone has only a few counts. The chain couples TRBV14 to TRBJ2-2; weak D call: TRBD2 (5 bases). CDR1 and CDR2 (germline): SGHDN, FVKESK. V lost 6 bases and J lost 8, with 13 bases in between. The CDR3 is made up of 13 amino acids. CDR3 region: CASSRQPGGELFF. CDR3 nucleotides: TGTGCCAGCAGTCGTCAACCGGGGGGGGAGCTGTTTTTT.

The chain carries TRBV5-4 and TRBJ2-3, with D unclear. V lost 5 bases and J 0 bases, leaving 4 bases between the germline ends. Germline CDR1 SGHNT, CDR2 YYREEE (reference sequence). This CDR3 region has 12 residues. CDR3 loop: CASRVSTDTQYF. CDR3 bases: TGTGCCAGCAGGGTTAGCACAGATACGCAGTATTTT.

This chain uses TRBV5-1 with TRBJ2-2; the D gene is possibly TRBD1 (5 bases). Germline assignment: CDR1 SGHRS and CDR2 YFSETQ. The V gene lost 2 bases and the J gene lost 5 bases, with 7 bases spanning the gap. The CDR3 sequence is 13 residues long. This CDR3 is CASSFRQTGELFF. The CDR3 coding sequence is TGCGCCAGCAGCTTTAGACAGACCGGGGAGCTGTTTTTT.

This chain links TRBV7-2 with TRBJ1-1; 8 nucleotides line up with TRBD1. This CDR3 has 14 residues. Per the germline V gene, CDR1 is SGHTA and CDR2 is FQGNSA. V shed 1 base, J shed 4 bases, and the junction held 2 bases outside the gene matches. CDR3 protein: CASSLGRGLTEAFF. CDR3 in DNA: TGTGCCAGCAGCTTAGGCAGGGGGCTCACTGAAGCTTTCTTT.